The 29 T cell receptor beta chains presented below share a single source sample, sequenced in a study of cytomegalovirus exposure and HLA in healthy donors. PCR primers comprised 60 Vbeta and 13 Jbeta primers. The repertoire was sequenced with immunoSEQ multiplex PCR; TCRdb's copy has only in-frame clones and lacks some. Recorded for this sample: 90,000 to 100,000 clones. Material for sequencing was PBMCs. The receptors were gathered from a woman aged 30 to 39 in good health and CMV-seronegative.

The V gene is TRBV6-1, the J gene TRBJ2-1, with D perhaps TRBD2 (5 bases). This CDR3 has 13 residues. Trimming removed 7 bases at V and 5 bases at J, with 12 bases between. Germline V lookup: CDR1 MNHNS, CDR2 SASEGT. In DNA, the CDR3 is TGTGCCAGCACACTAGTAGGGAACAATGAGCAGTTCTTC. Encoded protein: CASTLVGNNEQFF.

V is TRBV4-2 and J is TRBJ1-2, with D unclear. Germline CDR1 and CDR2: LGHNA and YNFKEQ. V lost 2 bases and J 3 bases, leaving 10 bases between the germline ends. The CDR3 covers 14 residues. The CDR3 nucleotides are TGTGCCAGCAGCCAAAGGAGGGCCCACTATGGCTACACCTTC. This encodes CASSQRRAHYGYTF.

The J gene is TRBJ2-2, the V gene TRBV5-1; 9 nucleotides align to TRBD1. Germline V gene lookup returns CDR1 SGHRS and CDR2 YFSETQ. The CDR3 sequence is 15 residues long. The ends lost 4 bases at V and 4 bases at J; junction bases unmatched: 5. DNA for the CDR3: TGCGCCAGCAGCCGGGACAGGGAGGGCACCGGGGAGCTGTTTTTT. It yields the protein CASSRDREGTGELFF.

CDR3 sequence reads: CASSEARGNYEQYF. The CDR3 nucleotides read TGTGCCAGCAGTGAAGCAAGGGGGAACTACGAGCAGTACTTC. The V gene is TRBV2, the J gene TRBJ2-7; weak D call: TRBD1 (6 bases). There are 14 residues in the CDR3. Trimming took off 0 bases at V and 3 bases at J, with 9 bases between the two ends. Germline V gene lookup returns CDR1 SNHLY and CDR2 FYNNEI.

V and J are TRBV9 and TRBJ2-2, with 8 nucleotides matching TRBD1. The germline V gene encodes CDR1 SGDLS and CDR2 YYNGEE. With 2 bases clipped from V and 1 base from J, the junction kept 7 bases outside the gene matches. This CDR3 comprises 17 residues. The CDR3 reads CASSVGAGGLNTGELFF. CDR3 DNA sequence: TGTGCCAGCAGCGTTGGCGCAGGGGGCCTGAACACCGGGGAGCTGTTTTTT. Full variable domain (outside the CDR3, taken from reference TRBV9 and TRBJ2-2): DSGVTQTPKHLITATGQRVTLRCSPRSGDLSVYWYQQSLDQGLQFLIQYYNGEERAKGNILERFSAQQFPDLHSELNLSSLELGDSALYFCASSVGAGGLNTGELFFGEGSRLTVL.

This chain links TRBV4-1 with TRBJ2-1; TRBD2 matches at 11 bases. Germline V lookup: CDR1 MGHRA, CDR2 YSYEKL. The CDR3 has 17 amino acids. J lost 7 bases, V lost 1 base, and 9 bases had no gene match. This CDR3 reads CASSQGLAGPRGNEQFF. The CDR3, as DNA: TGCGCCAGCAGCCAAGGACTAGCGGGGCCAAGGGGGAATGAGCAGTTCTTC.

The V and J genes are TRBV30 and TRBJ1-5; the D gene is possibly TRBD1 (6 bases). The germline V and J ends were trimmed by 3 bases and 9 bases, with 15 bases remaining between them. Germline V gene data show CDR1 as GTSNPN and CDR2 as SVGIG (reference sequence). The CDR3 sequence is 13 residues long. The CDR3 coding sequence is TGTGCCTGGAGCGCCAGGGGCCCAAGGCCCCAGCATTTT. Translating it yields CAWSARGPRPQHF.

The V and J genes are TRBV27 and TRBJ2-1; TRBD2 is a possible D gene (7 bases). Germline CDR1 and CDR2: MNHEY and SMNVEV (reference sequence). The CDR3 contains 14 residues. V dropped 10 bases and J dropped 1 base, with 14 bases sitting between them. CDR3 sequence reads: CATRGGGSYNEQFF. CDR3 nucleotide sequence: TGTGCCACCCGAGGGGGGGGGTCCTACAATGAGCAGTTCTTC.

The chain has TRBV23-1 and TRBJ2-6, with 9 bases aligning to TRBD1. TRBV23-1 is labeled an ORF, and its function is uncertain. The ends lost 2 bases at V and 1 base at J; junction bases unmatched: 3. This CDR3 spans 17 amino acids. The CDR3 region is CASSQQGQGSGANVLTF. The CDR3 DNA sequence: TGCGCCAGCAGTCAACAGGGACAGGGATCTGGGGCCAACGTCCTGACTTTC.

For the CDR3, the DNA is TGTGCCAGCAGCCAAGAAGAACTAGCGTTGCAGTACTTC. Protein: CASSQEELALQYF. The genes are TRBV4-2 and TRBJ2-5, with 7 positions matching TRBD2. With V trimmed by 0 bases and J by 11 bases, 6 bases remained unmatched. The V gene's germline CDR1 is LGHNA and CDR2 YNFKEQ. The CDR3 consists of 13 residues.

The rearrangement uses TRBV5-4 and TRBJ2-4, with D maybe TRBD1 (5 bases). This CDR3 is built from 16 residues. Trimming removed 0 bases at V and 1 base at J, with 11 bases between. Germline CDR1 SGHNT, CDR2 YYREEE (reference sequence). CDR3: CASSLDRGRAKNIQYF. The CDR3 DNA reads TGTGCCAGCAGCTTGGATAGGGGAAGGGCCAAAAACATTCAGTACTTC.

The J gene is TRBJ2-7, the V gene TRBV28; D ambiguous. The CDR3 totals 13 residues. Trimming left V 5 bases short and J 3 bases short, with 11 bases between. Germline V gives CDR1 MDHEN, CDR2 SYDVKM. The CDR3 spells CASSGERIYEQYF. In DNA, the CDR3 is TGTGCCAGCAGTGGTGAGCGAATCTACGAGCAGTACTTC. The whole variable domain, remainder taken from reference TRBV28 and TRBJ2-7, is DVKVTQSSRYLVKRTGEKVFLECVQDMDHENMFWYRQDPGLGLRLIYFSYDVKMKEKGDIPEGYSVSREKKERFSLILESASTNQTSMYLCASSGERIYEQYFGPGTRLTVT.

V is TRBV5-6 and J is TRBJ2-1; D is undetermined. Trimming left V 4 bases short and J 5 bases short, with 4 bases between. Germline CDR1 reads SGHDT; CDR2 reads YYEEEE. The CDR3 covers 11 residues. The CDR3 is CASSLHNEQFF. The CDR3 DNA follows: TGTGCCAGCAGCCTACACAATGAGCAGTTCTTC.

V gene TRBV5-1 combines with J gene TRBJ2-7; possibly TRBD1 for D (6 bases). CDR1 is SGHRS and CDR2 is YFSETQ in the germline V gene. The length of the CDR3 is 15 residues. The V end lost 4 bases, the J end lost 1 base, and 15 bases lay between the germline ends. The CDR3: CASSPQGSQSYEQYF. CDR3 nucleotides: TGCGCCAGCAGCCCGCAGGGGTCCCAATCCTACGAGCAGTACTTC.

The genes are TRBV7-9 and TRBJ1-1; TRBD1 is a possible D gene (6 bases). Trimming took off 2 bases at V and 7 bases at J, with 14 bases between the two ends. This CDR3 spans 14 amino acids. Germline V lookup: CDR1 SEHNR, CDR2 FQNEAQ (reference sequence). For the CDR3, the DNA is TGTGCCAGCAGCTTATCCGGGGGGCTAAGTGAAGCTTTCTTT. Translation: CASSLSGGLSEAFF.

The J gene is TRBJ1-2, the V gene TRBV28; no definite D call. Germline lookup yields CDR1 MDHEN and CDR2 SYDVKM. V was pared by 7 bases and J by 7 bases, with 16 bases between. CDR3 length: 13 residues. The CDR3 is CASIEEGASGYTF. The DNA of the CDR3 is TGTGCCAGCATAGAGGAGGGAGCGAGTGGCTACACCTTC.

The V and J genes are TRBV9 and TRBJ1-6; D call uncertain. The germline V gene has CDR1 SGDLS and CDR2 YYNGEE. The CDR3 runs 12 residues. Trimming cost V 4 bases and J 13 bases, with 12 bases left between them. The DNA of the CDR3 is TGTGCCAGCAGCCATACCCAGTCCCCCCTCCACTTT. This translates into CASSHTQSPLHF.

This rearrangement joins TRBV10-3 to TRBJ2-1; TRBD2 aligns across 7 bases. The CDR3 runs to 14 residues. CDR1 is ENHRY, CDR2 SYGVKD, per germline. V lost 7 bases, J lost 9 bases, and 12 bases stayed unmatched. The CDR3 nucleotides read TGTGCCATCACCCGAGCGGGGCGGATGAGTGAGCAGTTCTTC. It encodes CAITRAGRMSEQFF.

The rearrangement joins TRBV5-6 to TRBJ2-1, with D tentatively TRBD1 (7 bases). Germline-derived CDR1 and CDR2 are SGHDT and YYEEEE. The CDR3 has 16 amino acids. Deletions cut 4 bases from V and 0 bases from J, with 14 bases between. The CDR3 spells CASSENRGLSYNEQFF. DNA for the CDR3: TGTGCCAGCAGCGAAAACAGGGGACTCTCCTACAATGAGCAGTTCTTC.

This sequence joins TRBV9 and TRBJ2-2; 7 bases line up with TRBD2. The CDR3 extends over 15 amino acids. V shed 0 bases and J 7 bases; nucleotides not matched to a gene: 6. Germline V gene sequence: CDR1 SGDLS, CDR2 YYNGEE. CDR3 loop: CASSVDPSGGGELFF. CDR3 DNA sequence: TGTGCCAGCAGCGTAGATCCTAGCGGAGGCGGGGAGCTGTTTTTT.

The chain recombines TRBV4-1 with TRBJ1-1, with D perhaps matching TRBD1 (6 bases). CDR3 length: 14 residues. V was pared by 2 bases and J by 4 bases, with 11 bases between. Per germline, CDR1 MGHRA and CDR2 YSYEKL. CDR3 DNA sequence: TGCGCCAGCAGCCAAACCGGGACACTCACTGAAGCTTTCTTT. Residues: CASSQTGTLTEAFF.

This chain joins TRBV10-3 and TRBJ2-7; TRBD2 might be the D (5 bases). V was cut by 2 bases and J by 7 bases, with 9 bases left in between. Germline V CDR1 and CDR2: ENHRY, SYGVKD. The CDR3 totals 12 residues. CDR3 in DNA: TGTGCCATCAGTGAGCCGGGAAGGGAGCAGTACTTC. Amino acid sequence: CAISEPGREQYF.

The chain recombines TRBV11-1 with TRBJ1-1; D is ambiguous. This CDR3 is 14 amino acids long. The V gene lost 3 bases and the J gene lost 2 bases, with 10 bases spanning the gap. The germline V gene encodes CDR1 SGHAT and CDR2 FQDESV (reference sequence). The DNA of the CDR3 is TGTGCCAGCAGCTTTTGGGAGGGAAACACTGAAGCTTTCTTT. This gives the protein CASSFWEGNTEAFF.

J is TRBJ2-5 and V is TRBV27; TRBD1 aligns across 10 bases. The CDR3 is made up of 16 amino acids. V was clipped by 5 bases and J by 5 bases; unmatched bases: 11. Germline CDR1 reads MNHEY; CDR2 reads SMNVEV (reference sequence). This chain's CDR3 is CASSLTGQGLSETQYF. Written as DNA, the CDR3 is TGTGCCAGCAGTCTAACGGGACAGGGGCTGAGTGAGACCCAGTACTTC.

V usage is TRBV15 and J usage is TRBJ2-1, with TRBD1 matching over 7 bases. The CDR3 sequence is 16 residues long. The J segment lost 3 bases and the V segment lost 1 base, leaving 6 bases of the junction unmatched. Germline CDR1 is LNHNV and CDR2 is YYDKDF (reference sequence). The CDR3 coding sequence is TGTGCCACCAGCAGAGTTTTCGACAGGGACTACAATGAGCAGTTCTTC. Translating it yields CATSRVFDRDYNEQFF.

This sequence joins TRBV19 and TRBJ1-5, with 7 bases that match TRBD1. Looked up from germline, CDR1 is LNHDA and CDR2 is SQIVND (reference sequence). The CDR3 is 19 amino acids. V trimming: 0 bases; J trimming: 6 bases; junction bases outside the gene matches: 17. DNA for the CDR3: TGTGCCAGTAGTATAGAGGGCACAGGGGCCCCCCGGGGATTTCAGCCCCAGCATTTT. This encodes CASSIEGTGAPRGFQPQHF.

CDR3: CASSPRLVDEQFF. In nucleotides, the CDR3 is TGTGCCAGCTCACCACGGCTAGTCGATGAGCAGTTCTTC. This chain connects TRBV18 to TRBJ2-1; D uncertain. V was shortened by 1 base and J by 8 bases, with 9 bases between the two germline ends. In germline, CDR1 is KGHSH, CDR2 LQKENI. The CDR3 consists of 13 residues.

The chain combines TRBV19 with TRBJ1-6, with 7 bases aligning to TRBD1. The CDR3 is made up of 16 amino acids. V lost 2 bases to trimming and J lost 9 bases; unmatched junction nucleotides: 10. Germline V gives CDR1 LNHDA, CDR2 SQIVND (reference sequence). The CDR3 region has the DNA TGTGCCAGTAGTATAAACCCGACAGGGTCTTCTTCACCCCTCCACTTT. Its protein product is CASSINPTGSSSPLHF.

The rearrangement links TRBV7-2 to TRBJ1-2, with a tentative D call TRBD1 (6 bases). The V gene's germline CDR1 is SGHTA and CDR2 FQGNSA. There are 18 residues in the CDR3. V was pared by 5 bases and J by 5 bases, with 27 bases between. The DNA for the CDR3 is TGTGCCAGCAGCCCATTCCTTCCGGGACAAGTCTTATCGTATGGCTACACCTTC. Amino acids: CASSPFLPGQVLSYGYTF.